A selection of T cell receptor beta chains follows, all from one sample in a study of blood T cell repertoires in COVID-19. Measured with immunoSEQ multiplex PCR; TCRdb has only the in-frame clones, and not every one. Of some 40,000 clones in the sample, 65% to 90% are singletons; the top ten hold around 5.2%. Sequences were obtained from peripheral blood. These receptors originate from a man in his forties with active COVID-19. Both conserved end residues are trimmed from each CDR3.

V,J,CDR3
TRBV13,TRBJ2-5,ASSLTGTSGGETQY
TRBV11-2,TRBJ1-6,ASSRLEGSSYNSPLH
TRBV27,TRBJ2-2,ASSILDGGKLF
TRBV18,TRBJ1-1,ASSPGQGTEAF
TRBV6-1,TRBJ2-4,ASSERTSGWTRGNIQY
TRBV7-6,TRBJ1-1,ASSPWTEDGTEAF
TRBV2,TRBJ1-1,ASRGQRYDAF
TRBV28,TRBJ1-1,ASSLEGAGTEAF
TRBV5-1,TRBJ2-3,ASNSGSTDTQY
TRBV11-2,TRBJ1-4,ASALDRDEKLF
TRBV4-1,TRBJ2-7,ASSQERGTGDPYEQY
TRBV6-5,TRBJ1-2,ASSQTTGYYGYT
TRBV9,TRBJ2-2,ASSVGRYTGELF
TRBV9,TRBJ1-2,ASSVAVSGADGYT
TRBV4-1,TRBJ1-2,ASSPGGQPLSHGYT
TRBV28,TRBJ2-7,ASSIASGSYEQY
TRBV4-1,TRBJ1-5,ASSQDWGGNQPQH
TRBV28,TRBJ2-5,ASLGRRETQY
TRBV10-3,TRBJ2-7,AIINVGTSGFYEQY
TRBV28,TRBJ1-5,ASSPGDAYGQPQH
TRBV7-3,TRBJ2-1,ASSLLHSGRAVGEQF
TRBV7-6,TRBJ2-7,ASSHADSGSGYEQY
TRBV7-3,TRBJ2-7,ASSNHRVCPGMQY
TRBV2,TRBJ2-6,ASSPQGPPSSGANVLT
TRBV28,TRBJ2-7,ASSLSGEQY
TRBV5-8,TRBJ1-2,ASSSRRIGYT
TRBV6-5,TRBJ2-4,ASSLSGTGQNIQY
TRBV6-5,TRBJ2-1,ASSYSFTSPNEQF
TRBV21-1,TRBJ2-1,ASSKFVRGGMDNEQF
TRBV7-9,TRBJ2-7,ASSLAAGGLGEQY
TRBV27,TRBJ2-7,ASSAGQGWYEQY
TRBV7-7,TRBJ2-2,ASSPGAFNTGELF
TRBV25-1,TRBJ1-1,ASRAGGRAF
TRBV29-1,TRBJ2-5,SVEDRSQETQY
TRBV14,TRBJ1-1,ASSQIQGGLEAF
TRBV9,TRBJ2-3,ASSATTDTQY
TRBV5-8,TRBJ2-3,ASSLDRGLSDTQY
TRBV29-1,TRBJ1-5,SVGGDSNQPQH
TRBV9,TRBJ2-3,ASSADRGRTDTQY